A single sample gave rise to the 9 T cell receptor beta chains below, sequenced in a study of blood T cell repertoires in COVID-19. Produced via immunoSEQ multiplex PCR; TCRdb's table is partial and in-frame only. The data show about 68,000 clones, roughly 90% seen once. The sequenced sample consisted of peripheral blood. The receptors stem from a man aged 80 or over with COVID-19, enrolled during active disease.

This clone came up a few times. This sequence joins TRBV5-5 and TRBJ1-2; D remains ambiguous. This CDR3 region has 15 residues. V was cut by 0 bases and J by 0 bases, with 9 bases left in between. Germline V CDR1 and CDR2: SGHKS, YYEKEE (reference sequence). This CDR3 is CASSLVATTNYGYTF. CDR3 nucleotide sequence: TGTGCCAGCAGCTTGGTAGCGACTACTAACTATGGCTACACCTTC.

The chain couples TRBV11-1 to TRBJ1-1; TRBD1 matches 9 bases. This CDR3 has 16 amino acids. J lost 4 bases, V lost 7 bases, and 13 bases had no gene match. Germline V lookup: CDR1 SGHAT, CDR2 FQDESV (reference sequence). DNA for the CDR3: TGTGCCAGCACCCTATACACCGGGACAGGGAGCACTGAAGCTTTCTTT. It translates to CASTLYTGTGSTEAFF.

V is TRBV19 and J is TRBJ1-1; possible D gene TRBD1, 5 bases. The CDR3 has 18 amino acids. CDR1 and CDR2 (germline): LNHDA, SQIVND (reference sequence). Deletions cut 3 bases from V and 0 bases from J, with 20 bases between. DNA for the CDR3: TGTGCCAGTAGTATCAGGAGTAGACAGAGCCGCATGAACACTGAAGCTTTCTTT. As protein: CASSIRSRQSRMNTEAFF. The whole variable domain, filled in from reference TRBV19 and TRBJ1-1, reads DGGITQSPKYLFRKEGQNVTLSCEQNLNHDAMYWYRQDPGQGLRLIYYSQIVNDFQKGDIAEGYSVSREKKESFPLTVTSAQKNPTAFYLCASSIRSRQSRMNTEAFFGQGTRLTVV.

Only a few counts were recorded for this clone. The chain recombines TRBV11-2 with TRBJ2-3; 8 positions match TRBD1. Trimming removed 4 bases from V and 0 bases from J; junction bases left unmatched: 6. In germline, CDR1 is SGHAT, CDR2 FQNNGV. This CDR3 is 16 amino acids long. CDR3 residues: CASSYGQGSSTDTQYF. The CDR3 DNA reads as TGTGCCAGCAGCTACGGACAGGGCTCGAGCACAGATACGCAGTATTTT.

In its sample, this clone was seen a few times. The gene calls are TRBV9 and TRBJ2-5; D might be TRBD2 (6 bases). Trimming took 0 bases from V and 1 from J, leaving 7 bases between them. Per the germline V gene, CDR1 is SGDLS and CDR2 is YYNGEE. The CDR3 runs 14 residues. This chain's CDR3 is CASSVGGVQETQYF. The CDR3 DNA is TGTGCCAGCAGCGTAGGGGGGGTCCAAGAGACCCAGTACTTC.

This chain joins TRBV6-2 or TRBV6-3 and TRBJ2-5; 9 nucleotides align to TRBD1. Germline V gene lookup returns CDR1 MNHEY and CDR2 SVGEGT. Trimming took 5 bases from V and 3 from J; bases not matched to a gene: 16. CDR3 length: 18 amino acids. CDR3 amino acids: CASSRPAQGTGKKETQYF. CDR3 bases: TGTGCCAGCAGTCGCCCGGCTCAGGGGACAGGGAAGAAAGAGACCCAGTACTTC.

The genes are TRBV7-9 and TRBJ1-2, with 7 positions matching TRBD1. Germline CDR1 and CDR2: SEHNR and FQNEAQ (reference sequence). This CDR3 comprises 13 residues. V shed 5 bases, J shed 7 bases, and the junction held 7 bases outside the gene matches. CDR3 coding DNA: TGTGCCAGCAGCCCCGACAGGGCGGGTGGCTACACCTTC. Amino acid sequence: CASSPDRAGGYTF.

The V gene is TRBV7-9, the J gene TRBJ1-4, with 8 bases fitting TRBD1. J was trimmed by 5 bases and V by 5 bases; bases with no gene match: 7. The CDR3 is 15 residues long. Germline V lookup: CDR1 SEHNR, CDR2 FQNEAQ (reference sequence). This CDR3 is CASSPRQGKNEKLFF. CDR3 DNA sequence: TGTGCCAGCAGCCCCAGACAGGGGAAAAATGAAAAACTGTTTTTT. The entire variable domain, with the rest obtained from reference TRBV7-9 and TRBJ1-4, is as follows: DTGVSQNPRHKITKRGQNVTFRCDPISEHNRLYWYRQTLGQGPEFLTYFQNEAQLEKSRLLSDRFSAERPKGSFSTLEIQRTEQGDSAMYLCASSPRQGKNEKLFFGSGTQLSVL.

The CDR3: CASSWTGADNEQFF. The CDR3 nucleotides are TGCGCCAGCAGTTGGACAGGGGCGGATAATGAGCAGTTCTTC. The chain uses TRBV10-2 and TRBJ2-1; 9 nucleotides agree with TRBD1. Per germline, CDR1 WSHSY and CDR2 SAAADI. The CDR3 totals 14 residues. V was clipped by 5 bases and J by 7 bases; unmatched bases: 6.